One and the same sample provided the 23 T cell receptor beta chains below, sequenced in a study of memory CD4+ T cells and cytomegalovirus serostatus. Profiled with immunoSEQ multiplex PCR; TCRdb holds only in-frame clones, not every one. The sample includes tens of thousands of clones, 75% to 80% of them seen just once. Single viable CD3+CD4+CD8-CD45RO+ cells were sorted as the memory CD4+ T cells. The sequenced sample was memory CD4+ T cells from blood. The receptors here all came from an adult in good health and CMV-seronegative.

V gene TRBV30 combines with J gene TRBJ1-2; the match to TRBD1 covers 10 bases. This CDR3 region has 17 residues. Germline CDR1 GTSNPN, CDR2 SVGIG (reference sequence). V trimming: 2 bases; J trimming: 5 bases; junction bases outside the gene matches: 14. CDR3 sequence reads: CAWSTTPGTGVFYGYTF. The CDR3 DNA is TGTGCCTGGAGTACCACACCTGGGACAGGGGTATTTTATGGCTACACCTTC.

This CDR3 reads CASKGTASSYEQYF. CDR3 in DNA: TGTGCCAGCAAGGGGACAGCCTCCTCCTACGAGCAGTACTTC. J is TRBJ2-7 and V is TRBV2; 7 positions match TRBD1. CDR3 length: 14 amino acids. Germline trimming cut 7 bases from V and 0 bases from J; bases unmatched to any gene: 6. Germline CDR1 is SNHLY and CDR2 is FYNNEI.

The CDR3 sequence: CAWSGVVGGEQFF. The CDR3, as DNA: TGTGCCTGGAGCGGGGTAGTCGGAGGTGAGCAGTTCTTC. The chain has TRBV30 and TRBJ2-1; D perhaps matches TRBD2 (5 bases). Germline V gene data show CDR1 as GTSNPN and CDR2 as SVGIG (reference sequence). The CDR3 length is 13 residues. V was clipped by 3 bases and J by 9 bases, with 15 bases between them.

The chain uses TRBV7-3 and TRBJ2-1; 8 nucleotides align to TRBD2. Germline V gene data show CDR1 as SGHTA and CDR2 as FQGTGA. V shed 5 bases, J shed 12 bases, and the junction held 9 bases outside the gene matches. This CDR3 contains 13 residues. The CDR3, as DNA: TGTGCCAGCAGCCCTACTAGCGGTGAGGGGCAGTTCTTC. Translated, it gives CASSPTSGEGQFF.

The chain links TRBV7-3 to TRBJ2-1; no clear D gene. Deletions cut 5 bases from V and 9 bases from J, with 17 bases between. Germline V lookup: CDR1 SGHTA, CDR2 FQGTGA. This CDR3 comprises 14 residues. Written as DNA, the CDR3 is TGTGCCAGCAGCCTAAACTCCGATAACTTTGAGCAGTTCTTC. Translating it yields CASSLNSDNFEQFF.

The chain has TRBV27 and TRBJ2-2; 10 bases agree with TRBD2. From germline, CDR1 is MNHEY and CDR2 SMNVEV (reference sequence). With 5 bases clipped from V and 6 bases from J, the junction kept 15 bases outside the gene matches. The CDR3 is 18 amino acids. The CDR3 region is CASSPLWSGRARPGELFF. CDR3 DNA: TGTGCCAGCAGTCCACTGTGGAGCGGGAGGGCCCGTCCCGGGGAGCTGTTTTTT.

The genes are TRBV29-1 and TRBJ1-1; 7 bases align to TRBD1. CDR1 and CDR2 from the germline V gene are SQVTM and ANQGSEA. V dropped 7 bases and J dropped 4; count of bases not matched to a gene: 9. This CDR3 is 13 amino acids long. This chain's CDR3 is CSGTQGRGTEAFF. CDR3 in DNA: TGCAGCGGAACACAGGGGAGGGGCACTGAAGCTTTCTTT.

A remark on this clone: An end of the junction does not agree with germline; a read error may underlie this. The chain combines TRBV7-7 with TRBJ2-7; D assignment may be TRBD1 or TRBD2 (5 bases each). The CDR3 covers 15 residues. Per germline, CDR1 SSHAT and CDR2 FNYEAQ (reference sequence). The CDR3, as DNA: TGTGCTAGCAGCCCTAGCCCGGGGCACTCCTACGAGCAGTACTTC. Amino acid sequence: CASSPSPGHSYEQYF.

V is TRBV30 and J is TRBJ2-1; 13 bases are shared with TRBD2. CDR1 is GTSNPN and CDR2 is SVGIG in the germline V gene (reference sequence). V lost 3 bases and J lost 9; bases outside the gene matches: 14. The CDR3 is 17 amino acids. The CDR3 spells CAWRLWTSGSPTGEQFF. The CDR3 DNA reads TGTGCCTGGAGATTGTGGACTAGCGGGAGTCCCACGGGTGAGCAGTTCTTC. The full variable domain, in which reference TRBV30 and TRBJ2-1 provide the parts outside the CDR3, is SQTIHQWPATLVQPVGSPLSLECTVEGTSNPNLYWYRQAAGRGLQLLFYSVGIGQISSEVPQNLSASRPQDRQFILSSKKLLLSDSGFYLCAWRLWTSGSPTGEQFFGPGTRLTVL.

The chain combines TRBV5-1 with TRBJ1-5; D is ambiguous. The CDR3 totals 14 residues. Per the germline V gene, CDR1 is SGHRS and CDR2 is YFSETQ. V dropped 4 bases and J dropped 4 bases, with 12 bases sitting between them. In DNA, the CDR3 is TGCGCCAGCAGCCCGGATGACGGGAATCAGCCCCAGCATTTT. Translation gives CASSPDDGNQPQHF.

The chain has TRBV7-2 and TRBJ1-2, with 9 positions matching TRBD1. The CDR3 sequence is 15 residues long. CDR1 is SGHTA, CDR2 FQGNSA, per germline. After removal of 3 bases from V and 6 bases from J, the junction contained 8 bases not matched to a gene. The CDR3 loop reads CASSFPTGTGHGYTF. The CDR3 coding sequence is TGTGCCAGCAGCTTTCCAACCGGGACAGGGCATGGCTACACCTTC.

The V gene is TRBV4-1, the J gene TRBJ2-3; D might be TRBD1 or TRBD2, each matching 5 bases. The CDR3 length is 19 residues. The V end lost 5 bases, the J end lost 2 bases, and 26 bases lay between the germline ends. Germline CDR1 MGHRA, CDR2 YSYEKL. The CDR3 here is CASSIPRGPGPKNTDTQYF. The CDR3 DNA follows: TGCGCCAGCAGCATCCCCCGCGGTCCGGGACCCAAGAACACAGATACGCAGTATTTT.

This clone appeared a single time. The chain uses TRBV4-1 and TRBJ2-1; 8 bases line up with TRBD1. The V segment lost 0 bases and the J segment 6 bases; nucleotides outside the gene matches: 7. Looked up from germline, CDR1 is MGHRA and CDR2 is YSYEKL. This CDR3 is built from 16 residues. CDR3 region: CASSQEVQGARNEQFF. In DNA form, the CDR3 reads TGCGCCAGCAGCCAAGAGGTCCAGGGGGCGCGCAATGAGCAGTTCTTC.

This clone was seen just once. J is TRBJ2-3 and V is TRBV7-8; D perhaps matches TRBD2 (5 bases). The CDR3 covers 15 residues. Germline V gene sequence: CDR1 SGHVS, CDR2 FQNEAQ. Trimming stripped 2 bases from V and 1 base from J, with 10 bases between. The CDR3 is CASSLLVSGTDTQYF. CDR3 coding DNA: TGTGCCAGCAGCTTATTGGTTAGCGGCACAGATACGCAGTATTTT.

The chain joins TRBV30 to TRBJ2-7; the match to TRBD1 covers 8 bases. The length of the CDR3 is 13 residues. Germline V gene lookup returns CDR1 GTSNPN and CDR2 SVGIG (reference sequence). The trim removed 8 bases at V and 2 bases at J, leaving 8 bases unmatched. CDR3 sequence reads: CATDRGITYEQYF. In DNA, the CDR3 is TGTGCCACCGACAGGGGAATTACCTACGAGCAGTACTTC.

This clone has only one observation. This chain joins TRBV5-6 and TRBJ2-5; perhaps TRBD1 as D (7 bases). CDR3 length equals 14 residues. V lost 4 bases and J 5 bases, leaving 15 bases between the germline ends. The germline V gene has CDR1 SGHDT and CDR2 YYEEEE. This CDR3 reads CASSPQTGRETQYF. The CDR3 DNA follows: TGTGCCAGCAGCCCGCAGACAGGGAGGGAGACCCAGTACTTC. The complete variable domain, with remaining parts taken from reference TRBV5-6 and TRBJ2-5, reads DAGVTQSPTHLIKTRGQQVTLRCSPKSGHDTVSWYQQALGQGPQFIFQYYEEEERQRGNFPDRFSGHQFPNYSSELNVNALLLGDSALYLCASSPQTGRETQYFGPGTRLLVL.

J is TRBJ2-5 and V is TRBV6-1; no definite D call. Trimming took 9 bases from V and 2 from J, leaving 13 bases between them. Germline V lookup: CDR1 MNHNS, CDR2 SASEGT. The CDR3 sequence is 13 residues long. The CDR3 region has the DNA TGTGCCAGTTCAAGACATCTACAAGAGACCCAGTACTTC. Translated: CASSRHLQETQYF.

The chain carries TRBV28 and TRBJ1-5, with D perhaps TRBD1 (5 bases). The length of the CDR3 is 11 residues. The germline V gene encodes CDR1 MDHEN and CDR2 SYDVKM. V dropped 10 bases and J dropped 8 bases, with 12 bases sitting between them. CDR3 in amino acids: CATGRGKPQHF. In DNA, the CDR3 is TGTGCCACAGGTCGGGGCAAGCCCCAGCATTTT.

J is TRBJ2-2 and V is TRBV10-3; 9 bases align to TRBD1. The V and J ends lost 4 bases and 6 bases, in that order; junction bases with no gene match: 0. The germline CDR1 and CDR2 sequences are ENHRY and SYGVKD. The CDR3 extends over 13 amino acids. The CDR3 nucleotides are TGTGCCATCAGTGGGACAGGGGCCGGGGAGCTGTTTTTT. Translation gives CAISGTGAGELFF.

The chain links TRBV5-5 to TRBJ1-2; D possibly corresponds to TRBD1 (5 bases). Deletions cut 4 bases from V and 3 bases from J, with 13 bases between. The CDR3 length is 14 residues. Germline values: CDR1 SGHKS, CDR2 YYEKEE (reference sequence). In DNA, the CDR3 is TGTGCCAGCAGCCCCGCACTAGGGGACTATGGCTACACCTTC. Encoded protein: CASSPALGDYGYTF.

This clone was seen a few times. The rearrangement links TRBV19 to TRBJ1-2, with TRBD1 as a possible D gene (5 bases). Trimming cost V 2 bases and J 4 bases, with 17 bases left between them. This CDR3 has 16 residues. CDR1 is LNHDA, CDR2 SQIVND, per germline (reference sequence). The CDR3 is CASSISKRQRGYGYTF. The CDR3 DNA is TGTGCCAGTAGTATATCCAAAAGACAAAGGGGCTATGGCTACACCTTC. Together with reference TRBV19 and TRBJ1-2, the CDR3 gives the full variable domain: DGGITQSPKYLFRKEGQNVTLSCEQNLNHDAMYWYRQDPGQGLRLIYYSQIVNDFQKGDIAEGYSVSREKKESFPLTVTSAQKNPTAFYLCASSISKRQRGYGYTFGSGTRLTVV.

The rearrangement links TRBV5-1 to TRBJ2-7, with D possibly being TRBD1 (5 bases). Germline CDR1 and CDR2: SGHRS and YFSETQ. Trimming removed 3 bases at V and 6 bases at J, with 13 bases between. The CDR3 length is 13 residues. Here the CDR3 reads CASSSSDISEQYF. CDR3 in DNA: TGCGCCAGCAGCTCCTCGGACATAAGCGAGCAGTACTTC.

This clone was seen a single time. J is TRBJ2-2 and V is TRBV10-1; no reliable D call. The CDR3 loop spans 14 amino acids. V was cut by 2 bases and J by 3 bases, with 7 bases left in between. CDR1 is WNHNN, CDR2 SYGVQD, per germline (reference sequence). CDR3 protein: CASSEAGDTGELFF. CDR3 bases: TGCGCCAGCAGTGAGGCCGGAGACACCGGGGAGCTGTTTTTT.